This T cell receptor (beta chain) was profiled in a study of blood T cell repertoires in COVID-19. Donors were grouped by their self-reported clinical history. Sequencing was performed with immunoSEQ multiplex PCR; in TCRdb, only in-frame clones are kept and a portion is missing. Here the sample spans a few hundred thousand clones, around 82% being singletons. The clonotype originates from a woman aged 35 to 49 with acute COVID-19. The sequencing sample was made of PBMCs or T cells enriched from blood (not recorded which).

Here the CDR3 reads CASSISGRGATGELFF. Here the CDR3 DNA reads TGTGCCAGCAGCATTAGCGGGAGAGGTGCCACCGGGGAGCTGTTTTTT. The chain couples TRBV5-6 to TRBJ2-2; 9 nucleotides align to TRBD2. V shed 4 bases, J shed 4 bases, and the junction held 8 bases outside the gene matches. The CDR3 has 16 residues. Germline V gives CDR1 SGHDT, CDR2 YYEEEE. The full variable domain, completed using reference TRBV5-6 and TRBJ2-2, is DAGVTQSPTHLIKTRGQQVTLRCSPKSGHDTVSWYQQALGQGPQFIFQYYEEEERQRGNFPDRFSGHQFPNYSSELNVNALLLGDSALYLCASSISGRGATGELFFGEGSRLTVL.